This T cell receptor (beta chain) derives from a study of blood T cell repertoires in COVID-19. The repertoire was sequenced with immunoSEQ multiplex PCR; TCRdb's copy has only in-frame clones and lacks some. The data hold roughly 89,000 clones, with around three quarters observed a single time. Germline lookup yields CDR1 SGDLS and CDR2 YYNGEE. The CDR3 is 16 residues long. J gave up 6 bases and V 2 bases, and 6 bases lay outside the gene matches. The sequenced sample consisted of peripheral blood. The clonotype comes from a woman in her 70s with acute or convalescent COVID-19. This chain joins TRBV9 and TRBJ2-7; 15 bases are a match to TRBD2. The CDR3 loop is CASSVGLAGGPGEQYF. CDR3 sequence (DNA): TGTGCCAGCAGCGTCGGACTAGCGGGAGGGCCAGGCGAGCAGTACTTC. Together with reference TRBV9 and TRBJ2-7, the CDR3 gives the full variable domain: DSGVTQTPKHLITATGQRVTLRCSPRSGDLSVYWYQQSLDQGLQFLIQYYNGEERAKGNILERFSAQQFPDLHSELNLSSLELGDSALYFCASSVGLAGGPGEQYFGPGTRLTVT.